This T cell receptor (beta chain) was profiled in a study of cytomegalovirus exposure and HLA in healthy donors. Trimming pared 2 bases from V and 6 bases from J, leaving 17 bases between. CDR3 length equals 15 residues. Germline values: CDR1 GTSNPN, CDR2 SVGIG (reference sequence). The PCR contained 60 Vbeta and 13 Jbeta primers. Produced via immunoSEQ multiplex PCR; TCRdb's table is partial and in-frame only. In the table there are some 110,000 clones, 10% of which are singletons. The sample consisted of PBMCs. This chain connects TRBV30 to TRBJ2-1, with D perhaps TRBD2 (6 bases). The source is a man aged 40-50 years in good health and CMV-seropositive. For the CDR3, the DNA is TGTGCCTGGAGTCTTAGACTAGAGGGAGCCAATGAGCAGTTCTTC. It yields the protein CAWSLRLEGANEQFF. Supplemented by reference TRBV30 and TRBJ2-1, the full variable domain reads SQTIHQWPATLVQPVGSPLSLECTVEGTSNPNLYWYRQAAGRGLQLLFYSVGIGQISSEVPQNLSASRPQDRQFILSSKKLLLSDSGFYLCAWSLRLEGANEQFFGPGTRLTVL.